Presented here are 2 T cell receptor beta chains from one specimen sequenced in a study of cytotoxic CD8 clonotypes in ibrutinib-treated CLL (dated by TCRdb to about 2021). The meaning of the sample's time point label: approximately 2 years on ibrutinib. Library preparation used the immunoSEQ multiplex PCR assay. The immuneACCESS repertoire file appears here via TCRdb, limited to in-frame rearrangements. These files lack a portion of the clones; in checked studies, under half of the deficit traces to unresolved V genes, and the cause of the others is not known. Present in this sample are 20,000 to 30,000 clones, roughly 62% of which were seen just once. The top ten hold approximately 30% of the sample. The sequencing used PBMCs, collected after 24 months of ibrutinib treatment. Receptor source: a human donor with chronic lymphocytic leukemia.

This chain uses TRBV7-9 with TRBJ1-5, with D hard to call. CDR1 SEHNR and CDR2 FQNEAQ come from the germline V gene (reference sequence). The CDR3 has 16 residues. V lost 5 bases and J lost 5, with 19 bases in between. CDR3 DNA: TGTGCCAGCAGCCCTGGAGCCGGGAGGTCGGATCAGCCCCAGCATTTT. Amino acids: CASSPGAGRSDQPQHF. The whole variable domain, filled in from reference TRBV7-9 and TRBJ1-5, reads DTGVSQNPRHKITKRGQNVTFRCDPISEHNRLYWYRQTLGQGPEFLTYFQNEAQLEKSRLLSDRFSAERPKGSFSTLEIQRTEQGDSAMYLCASSPGAGRSDQPQHFGDGTRLSIL.

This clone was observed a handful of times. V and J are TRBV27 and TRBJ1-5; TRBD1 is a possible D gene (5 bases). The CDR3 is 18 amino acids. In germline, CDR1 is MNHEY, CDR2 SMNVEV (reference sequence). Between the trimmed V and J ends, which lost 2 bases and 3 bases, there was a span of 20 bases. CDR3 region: CASSLSFGGAGFNQPQHF. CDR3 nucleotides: TGTGCCAGCAGTTTAAGTTTTGGCGGGGCAGGATTCAATCAGCCCCAGCATTTT.